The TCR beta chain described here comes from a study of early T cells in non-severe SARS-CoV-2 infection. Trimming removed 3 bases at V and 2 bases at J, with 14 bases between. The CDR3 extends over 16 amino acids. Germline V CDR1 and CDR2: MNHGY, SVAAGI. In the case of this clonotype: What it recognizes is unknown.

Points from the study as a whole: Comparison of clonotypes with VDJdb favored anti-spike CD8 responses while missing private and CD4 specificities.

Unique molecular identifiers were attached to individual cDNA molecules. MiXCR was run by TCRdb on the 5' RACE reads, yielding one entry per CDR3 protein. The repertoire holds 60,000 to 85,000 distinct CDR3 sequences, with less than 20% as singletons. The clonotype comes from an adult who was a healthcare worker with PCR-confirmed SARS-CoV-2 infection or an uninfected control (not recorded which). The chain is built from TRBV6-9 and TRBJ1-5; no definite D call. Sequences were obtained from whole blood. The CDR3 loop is CASSYPGAWGNQPQHF. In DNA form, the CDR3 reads TGTGCCAGCAGTTACCCCGGAGCATGGGGCAATCAGCCCCAGCATTTT.